This T cell receptor (beta chain) stems from a study of blood T cell repertoires in COVID-19. V shed 5 bases and J 4 bases; nucleotides not matched to a gene: 13. Germline V lookup: CDR1 SGHTA, CDR2 FQGNSA. The length of the CDR3 is 16 residues. The data were produced by immunoSEQ multiplex PCR, yet TCRdb's version contains in-frame clones alone and is incomplete. This table has approximately 49,000 clones, less than 90% appearing once. The sequenced sample consisted of peripheral blood. The receptor's source is a man between 45 and 60 years old with acute or convalescent COVID-19. The chain uses TRBV7-2 and TRBJ1-1; 7 bases map to TRBD1. CDR3: CASSRTGARGGTEAFF. The CDR3 DNA reads TGTGCCAGCAGCCGTACAGGGGCCCGGGGAGGCACTGAAGCTTTCTTT. Looking up the rest from reference TRBV7-2 and TRBJ1-1 gives the full variable domain: GAGVSQSPSNKVTEKGKDVELRCDPISGHTALYWYRQSLGQGLEFLIYFQGNSAPDKSGLPSDRFSAERTGGSVSTLTIQRTQQEDSAVYLCASSRTGARGGTEAFFGQGTRLTVV.